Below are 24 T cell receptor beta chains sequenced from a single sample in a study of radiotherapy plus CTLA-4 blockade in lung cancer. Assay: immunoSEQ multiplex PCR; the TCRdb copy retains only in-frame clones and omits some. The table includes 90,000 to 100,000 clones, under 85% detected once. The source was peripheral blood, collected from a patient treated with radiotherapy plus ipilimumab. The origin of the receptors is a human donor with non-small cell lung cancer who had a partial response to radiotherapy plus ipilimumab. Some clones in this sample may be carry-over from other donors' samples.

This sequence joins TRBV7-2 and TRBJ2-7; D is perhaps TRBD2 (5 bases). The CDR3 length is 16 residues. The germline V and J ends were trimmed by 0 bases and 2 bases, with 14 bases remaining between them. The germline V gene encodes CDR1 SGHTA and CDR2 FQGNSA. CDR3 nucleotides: TGTGCCAGCAGCTTAGCGCTTAGAGGGCCAACCTACGAGCAGTACTTC. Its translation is CASSLALRGPTYEQYF. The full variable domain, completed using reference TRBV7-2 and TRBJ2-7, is GAGVSQSPSNKVTEKGKDVELRCDPISGHTALYWYRQSLGQGLEFLIYFQGNSAPDKSGLPSDRFSAERTGGSVSTLTIQRTQQEDSAVYLCASSLALRGPTYEQYFGPGTRLTVT.

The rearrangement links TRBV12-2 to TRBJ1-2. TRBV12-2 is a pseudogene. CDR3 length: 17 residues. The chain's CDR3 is CASRSPSPRRGRYGYTF. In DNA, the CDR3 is TGTGCAAGTCGCTCCCCCTCCCCCAGACGGGGTCGCTATGGCTACACCTTC.

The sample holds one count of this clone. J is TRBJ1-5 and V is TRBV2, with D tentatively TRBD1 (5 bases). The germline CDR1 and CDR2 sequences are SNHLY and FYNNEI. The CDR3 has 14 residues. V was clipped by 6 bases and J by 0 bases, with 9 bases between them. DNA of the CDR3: TGTGCCAGCAGCAGACAGCTTAGCAATCAGCCCCAGCATTTT. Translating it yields CASSRQLSNQPQHF.

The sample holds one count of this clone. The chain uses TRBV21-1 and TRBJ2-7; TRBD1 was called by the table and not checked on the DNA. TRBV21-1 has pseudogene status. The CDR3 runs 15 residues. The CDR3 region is CASSKEAPGGYEQYF. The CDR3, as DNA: TGTGCCAGCAGCAAAGAAGCCCCAGGGGGATACGAGCAGTACTTC.

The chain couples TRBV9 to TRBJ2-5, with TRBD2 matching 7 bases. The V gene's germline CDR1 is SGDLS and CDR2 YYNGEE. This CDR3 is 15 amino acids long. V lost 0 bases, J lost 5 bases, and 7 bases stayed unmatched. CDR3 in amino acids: CASSVGTGGWETQYF. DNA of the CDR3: TGTGCCAGCAGCGTAGGGACGGGGGGTTGGGAGACCCAGTACTTC.

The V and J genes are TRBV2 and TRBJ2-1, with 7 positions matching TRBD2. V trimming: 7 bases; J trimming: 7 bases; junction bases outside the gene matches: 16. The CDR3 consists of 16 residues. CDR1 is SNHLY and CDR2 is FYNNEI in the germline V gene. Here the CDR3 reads CASTTRGSIFGNEQFF. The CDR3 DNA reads TGTGCCAGCACGACGCGGGGGAGTATTTTCGGGAATGAGCAGTTCTTC. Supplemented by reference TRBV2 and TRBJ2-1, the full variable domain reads EPEVTQTPSHQVTQMGQEVILRCVPISNHLYFYWYRQILGQKVEFLVSFYNNEISEKSEIFDDQFSVERPDGSNFTLKIRSTKLEDSAMYFCASTTRGSIFGNEQFFGPGTRLTVL.

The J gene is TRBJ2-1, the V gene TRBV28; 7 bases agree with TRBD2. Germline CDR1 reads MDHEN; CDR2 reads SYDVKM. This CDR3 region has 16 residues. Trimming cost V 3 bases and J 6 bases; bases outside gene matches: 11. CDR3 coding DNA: TGTGCCAGCAGTTTGTTTGGGGGGAGGGCCGGCAATGAGCAGTTCTTC. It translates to CASSLFGGRAGNEQFF.

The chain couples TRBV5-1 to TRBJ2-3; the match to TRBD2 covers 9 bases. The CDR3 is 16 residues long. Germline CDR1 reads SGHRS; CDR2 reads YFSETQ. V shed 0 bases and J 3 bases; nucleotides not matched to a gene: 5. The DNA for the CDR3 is TGCGCCAGCAGCTTGGGGAGGCTAGCGGGGACAGATACGCAGTATTTT. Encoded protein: CASSLGRLAGTDTQYF.

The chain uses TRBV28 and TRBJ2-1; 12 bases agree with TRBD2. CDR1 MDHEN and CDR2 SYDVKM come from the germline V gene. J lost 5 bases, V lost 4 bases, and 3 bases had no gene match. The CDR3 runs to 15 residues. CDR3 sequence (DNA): TGTGCCAGCAGTTCCACTAGCGGGGGGAACAATGAGCAGTTCTTC. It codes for CASSSTSGGNNEQFF.

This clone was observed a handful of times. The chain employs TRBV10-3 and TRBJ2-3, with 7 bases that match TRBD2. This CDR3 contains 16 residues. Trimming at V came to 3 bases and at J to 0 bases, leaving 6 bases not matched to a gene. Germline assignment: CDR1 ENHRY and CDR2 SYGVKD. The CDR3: CAISEGASGSTDTQYF. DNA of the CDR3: TGTGCCATCAGTGAAGGGGCTAGCGGTAGCACAGATACGCAGTATTTT.

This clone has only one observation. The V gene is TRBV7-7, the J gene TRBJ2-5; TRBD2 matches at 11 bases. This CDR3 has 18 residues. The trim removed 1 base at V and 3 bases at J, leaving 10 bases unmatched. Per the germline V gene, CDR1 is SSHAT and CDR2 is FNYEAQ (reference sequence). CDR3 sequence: CASSLGRIAGGLEETQYF. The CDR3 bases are TGTGCCAGCAGCTTAGGACGGATAGCGGGGGGGCTAGAAGAGACCCAGTACTTC. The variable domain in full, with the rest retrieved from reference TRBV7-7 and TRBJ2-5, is GAGVSQSPRYKVTKRGQDVTLRCDPISSHATLYWYQQALGQGPEFLTYFNYEAQPDKSGLPSDRFSAERPEGSISTLTIQRTEQRDSAMYRCASSLGRIAGGLEETQYFGPGTRLLVL.

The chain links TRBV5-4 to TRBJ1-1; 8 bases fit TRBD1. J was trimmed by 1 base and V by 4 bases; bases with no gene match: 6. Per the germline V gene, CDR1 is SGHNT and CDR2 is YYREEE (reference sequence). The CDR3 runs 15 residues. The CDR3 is CASSRTGTGNTEAFF. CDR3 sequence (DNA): TGTGCCAGCAGCAGAACCGGGACAGGGAACACTGAAGCTTTCTTT.

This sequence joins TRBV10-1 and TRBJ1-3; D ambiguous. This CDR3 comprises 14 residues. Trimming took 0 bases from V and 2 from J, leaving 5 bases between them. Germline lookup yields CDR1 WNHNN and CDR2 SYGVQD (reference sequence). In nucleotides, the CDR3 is TGCGCCAGCAGTGAGTCGGGCCCTGGAAACACCATATATTTT. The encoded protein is CASSESGPGNTIYF.

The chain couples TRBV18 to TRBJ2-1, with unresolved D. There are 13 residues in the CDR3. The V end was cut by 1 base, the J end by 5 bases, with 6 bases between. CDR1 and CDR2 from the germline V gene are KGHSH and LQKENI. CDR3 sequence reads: CASSPQNNNEQFF. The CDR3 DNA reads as TGTGCCAGCTCACCACAGAACAACAATGAGCAGTTCTTC.

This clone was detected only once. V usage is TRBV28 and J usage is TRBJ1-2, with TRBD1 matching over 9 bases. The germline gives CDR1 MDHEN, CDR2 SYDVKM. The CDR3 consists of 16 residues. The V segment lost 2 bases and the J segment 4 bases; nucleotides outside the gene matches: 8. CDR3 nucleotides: TGTGCCAGCAGTTTACCTACTGGGACAGGGATCTATGGCTACACCTTC. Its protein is CASSLPTGTGIYGYTF.

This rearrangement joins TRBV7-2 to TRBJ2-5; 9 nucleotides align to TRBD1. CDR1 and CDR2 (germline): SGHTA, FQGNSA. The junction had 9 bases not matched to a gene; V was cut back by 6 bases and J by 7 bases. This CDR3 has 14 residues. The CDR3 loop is CASRPGQGFGTQYF. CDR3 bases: TGTGCCAGCAGACCCGGACAGGGGTTCGGGACCCAGTACTTC.

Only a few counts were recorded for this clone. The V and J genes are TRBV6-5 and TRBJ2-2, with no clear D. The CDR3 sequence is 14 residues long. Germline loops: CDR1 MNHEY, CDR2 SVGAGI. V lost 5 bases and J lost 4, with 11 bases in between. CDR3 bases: TGTGCCAGCAGTATATCCTCAGTCACCGGGGAGCTGTTTTTT. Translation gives CASSISSVTGELFF.

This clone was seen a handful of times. This chain's CDR3 is CASGTGQWTGELFF. As DNA, the CDR3 is TGTGCCAGCGGGACAGGACAATGGACCGGGGAGCTGTTTTTT. The chain combines TRBV19 with TRBJ2-2, with TRBD1 matching over 8 bases. Germline values: CDR1 LNHDA, CDR2 SQIVND (reference sequence). CDR3 length: 14 residues. Germline trimming cut 9 bases from V and 5 bases from J; bases unmatched to any gene: 8.

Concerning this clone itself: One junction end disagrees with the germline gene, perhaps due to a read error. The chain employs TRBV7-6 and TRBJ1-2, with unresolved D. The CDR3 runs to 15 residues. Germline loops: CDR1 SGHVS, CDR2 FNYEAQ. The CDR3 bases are TGTGCCAGCAACTTAGAAGACGGAGCTAACTATGGCTACACCTTC. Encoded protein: CASNLEDGANYGYTF.

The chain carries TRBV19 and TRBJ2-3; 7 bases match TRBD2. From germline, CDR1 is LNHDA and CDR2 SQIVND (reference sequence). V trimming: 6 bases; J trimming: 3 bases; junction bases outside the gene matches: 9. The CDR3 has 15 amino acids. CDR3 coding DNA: TGTGCCAGTAGACCCCTTGGGGGGGTGACAGATACGCAGTATTTT. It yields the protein CASRPLGGVTDTQYF.

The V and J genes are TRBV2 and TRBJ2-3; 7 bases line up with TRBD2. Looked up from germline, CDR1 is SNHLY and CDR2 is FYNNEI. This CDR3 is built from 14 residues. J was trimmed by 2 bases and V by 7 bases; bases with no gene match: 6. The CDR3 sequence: CASTAGDYTDTQYF. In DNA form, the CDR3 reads TGTGCCAGCACCGCGGGGGACTACACAGATACGCAGTATTTT.

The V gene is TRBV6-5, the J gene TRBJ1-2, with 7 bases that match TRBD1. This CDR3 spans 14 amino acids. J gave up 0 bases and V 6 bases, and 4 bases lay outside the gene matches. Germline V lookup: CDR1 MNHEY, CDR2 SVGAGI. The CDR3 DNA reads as TGTGCCAGCAGGAGGGACAGATCTAACTATGGCTACACCTTC. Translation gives CASRRDRSNYGYTF.

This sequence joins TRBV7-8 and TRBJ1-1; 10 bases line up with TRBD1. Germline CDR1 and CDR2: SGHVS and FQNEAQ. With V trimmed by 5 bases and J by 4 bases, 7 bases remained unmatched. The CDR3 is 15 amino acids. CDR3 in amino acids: CASSVPGQGITEAFF. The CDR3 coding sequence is TGTGCCAGCAGCGTACCGGGACAGGGGATCACTGAAGCTTTCTTT.

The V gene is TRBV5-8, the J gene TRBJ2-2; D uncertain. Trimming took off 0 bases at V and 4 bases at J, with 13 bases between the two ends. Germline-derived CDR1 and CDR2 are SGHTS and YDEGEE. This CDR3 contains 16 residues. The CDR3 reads CASSLGLVSSTGELFF. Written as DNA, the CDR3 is TGTGCCAGCAGCTTGGGGCTAGTGAGTAGCACCGGGGAGCTGTTTTTT. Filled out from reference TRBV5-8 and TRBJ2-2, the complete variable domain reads EAGVTQSPTHLIKTRGQQATLRCSPISGHTSVYWYQQALGLGLQFLLWYDEGEERNRGNFPPRFSGRQFPNYSSELNVNALELEDSALYLCASSLGLVSSTGELFFGEGSRLTVL.